The 30 T cell receptor beta chains reported below all come from one sample, sequenced in a study of blood T cell repertoires in COVID-19. Data came from immunoSEQ multiplex PCR; TCRdb stores just in-frame clones and leaves some out. The sample lists about 94,000 clones; approximately 74% were seen once. Sequencing used peripheral blood. All receptors come from a man in his 70s with COVID-19, enrolled during active disease.

Ten or more counts support this clone. This sequence joins TRBV21-1 and TRBJ1-5. TRBV21-1 is a known pseudogene. The CDR3 extends over 12 amino acids. This CDR3 reads CASSAEVQPQHF. CDR3 nucleotide sequence: TGTGCCAGCAGCGCAGAGGTTCAGCCCCAGCATTTT.

The chain recombines TRBV27 with TRBJ1-1, with D possibly being TRBD1 (5 bases). The CDR3 is 14 amino acids. The V gene lost 0 bases and the J gene lost 2 bases, with 7 bases spanning the gap. The V gene's germline CDR1 is MNHEY and CDR2 SMNVEV (reference sequence). DNA for the CDR3: TGTGCCAGCAGTTTATCGACAGTAAACACTGAAGCTTTCTTT. It is translated as CASSLSTVNTEAFF.

This clone has more than one count but fewer than ten. The J gene is TRBJ2-7, the V gene TRBV9, with TRBD2 identical over 8 bases. Per the germline V gene, CDR1 is SGDLS and CDR2 is YYNGEE. The trim removed 0 bases at V and 7 bases at J, leaving 9 bases unmatched. This CDR3 contains 15 residues. Written as DNA, the CDR3 is TGTGCCAGCAGCGTAGCCGCGGGAGGCGCGGAGGAGCAGTACTTC. Encoded protein: CASSVAAGGAEEQYF.

V and J are TRBV4-1 and TRBJ2-1, with D tentatively TRBD2 (6 bases). This CDR3 is built from 15 residues. V was clipped by 0 bases and J by 5 bases, with 11 bases between them. Germline lookup yields CDR1 MGHRA and CDR2 YSYEKL. The CDR3 loop reads CASSQEWRGNNEQFF. For the CDR3, the DNA is TGCGCCAGCAGCCAAGAATGGCGGGGAAACAATGAGCAGTTCTTC.

For the CDR3, the DNA is TGTGCCAGCACCGGAGGCGCCGTGAGAGAGCAGTACTTC. This translates into CASTGGAVREQYF. The rearrangement uses TRBV28 and TRBJ2-7, with D possibly being TRBD2 (5 bases). CDR1 is MDHEN, CDR2 SYDVKM, per germline. The CDR3 runs to 13 residues. V lost 7 bases to trimming and J lost 7 bases, with 17 bases between them. The full variable domain, its missing parts supplied by reference TRBV28 and TRBJ2-7, is DVKVTQSSRYLVKRTGEKVFLECVQDMDHENMFWYRQDPGLGLRLIYFSYDVKMKEKGDIPEGYSVSREKKERFSLILESASTNQTSMYLCASTGGAVREQYFGPGTRLTVT.

This CDR3 is CASSLAGGLEETQYF. CDR3 nucleotide sequence: TGTGCCAGCAGCTTAGCCGGGGGACTGGAGGAGACCCAGTACTTC. J is TRBJ2-5 and V is TRBV7-8; D might be TRBD2 (6 bases). CDR1 and CDR2 (germline): SGHVS, FQNEAQ. The V and J ends lost 0 bases and 5 bases respectively, with 13 bases between them. This CDR3 contains 15 residues.

The CDR3 loop reads CASTTGASSGGAWGEQFF. As DNA, the CDR3 is TGTGCCAGTACGACGGGCGCGTCTAGCGGGGGTGCTTGGGGTGAGCAGTTCTTC. The chain couples TRBV19 to TRBJ2-1, with 10 nucleotides matching TRBD2. Looked up from germline, CDR1 is LNHDA and CDR2 is SQIVND (reference sequence). Trimming at V came to 7 bases and at J to 9 bases, leaving 21 bases not matched to a gene. The CDR3 is 18 amino acids.

The J gene is TRBJ2-5, the V gene TRBV7-6; D is uncertain. Trimming stripped 5 bases from V and 5 bases from J, with 18 bases between. The length of the CDR3 is 15 residues. CDR1 and CDR2 from the germline V gene are SGHVS and FNYEAQ. The CDR3 is CASSRYPVNEETQYF. CDR3 bases: TGTGCCAGCAGCCGCTACCCGGTGAATGAGGAGACCCAGTACTTC.

This sequence joins TRBV2 and TRBJ2-2; D call uncertain. V was pared by 8 bases and J by 0 bases, with 7 bases between. The CDR3 covers 13 residues. The V gene's germline CDR1 is SNHLY and CDR2 FYNNEI. The chain's CDR3 is CASSTANTGELFF. For the CDR3, the DNA is TGTGCCAGCTCTACGGCGAACACCGGGGAGCTGTTTTTT.

The chain uses TRBV27 and TRBJ2-1, with 7 bases fitting TRBD1. Germline trimming cut 3 bases from V and 4 bases from J; bases unmatched to any gene: 6. The CDR3 is 15 residues long. The V gene's germline CDR1 is MNHEY and CDR2 SMNVEV (reference sequence). The CDR3 here is CASSFEGGAYNEQFF. CDR3 sequence (DNA): TGTGCCAGCAGTTTTGAAGGGGGCGCGTACAATGAGCAGTTCTTC.

This sequence joins TRBV28 and TRBJ2-3, with 8 bases matching TRBD2. Germline V gives CDR1 MDHEN, CDR2 SYDVKM. The CDR3 sequence is 15 residues long. V gave up 6 bases and J gave up 0 bases; unmatched junction bases: 5. Here the CDR3 reads CASSWSGRSTDTQYF. The CDR3 nucleotides are TGTGCCAGCAGCTGGAGCGGGAGAAGCACAGATACGCAGTATTTT.

This clone was observed a handful of times. This sequence joins TRBV7-3 and TRBJ2-5; no firm D call. V was trimmed by 2 bases and J by 5 bases, leaving 15 bases between them. Germline V gives CDR1 SGHTA, CDR2 FQGTGA. This CDR3 has 15 residues. As DNA, the CDR3 is TGTGCCAGCAGCTTATATCCCAGTTTAAAGGAGACCCAGTACTTC. As protein: CASSLYPSLKETQYF. Full variable domain (outside the CDR3, taken from reference TRBV7-3 and TRBJ2-5): GAGVSQTPSNKVTEKGKYVELRCDPISGHTALYWYRQSLGQGPEFLIYFQGTGAADDSGLPNDRFFAVRPEGSVSTLKIQRTERGDSAVYLCASSLYPSLKETQYFGPGTRLLVL.

The chain employs TRBV24-1 and TRBJ2-2; possibly TRBD1 for D (6 bases). The CDR3 length is 15 residues. Germline CDR1 reads KGHDR; CDR2 reads SFDVKD. Trimming removed 0 bases from V and 6 bases from J, with 10 bases in between. The CDR3 DNA reads as TGTGCCACCAGTGATTTGGGCAGGGGTGCCGGGGAGCTGTTTTTT. Translating it yields CATSDLGRGAGELFF.

This CDR3 is CASSQEMDRTTDTQYF. CDR3 DNA sequence: TGTGCCAGCAGCCAAGAGATGGACAGAACCACAGATACGCAGTATTTT. V is TRBV4-2 and J is TRBJ2-3, with D possibly being TRBD1 (6 bases). The CDR3 totals 16 residues. Germline CDR1 is LGHNA and CDR2 is YNFKEQ. Trimming took off 0 bases at V and 2 bases at J, with 12 bases between the two ends.

The chain is built from TRBV10-3 and TRBJ1-5, with TRBD1 identical over 7 bases. This CDR3 region has 12 residues. Trimming at V came to 10 bases and at J to 7 bases, leaving 7 bases not matched to a gene. Germline loops: CDR1 ENHRY, CDR2 SYGVKD. The CDR3 DNA sequence: TGTGCCACCTCAGGGGGATACCAGCCCCAGCATTTT. Residues: CATSGGYQPQHF.

The rearrangement uses TRBV3-1 (or the pseudogene TRBV3-2) and TRBJ2-3; 7 bases align to TRBD2. Trimming at V came to 1 base and at J to 1 base, leaving 2 bases not matched to a gene. The CDR3 consists of 15 residues. Germline CDR1 LGHDT, CDR2 YNNKEL (reference sequence). The CDR3 DNA sequence: TGTGCCAGCAGCCAAGGCGGGAGTGGCACAGATACGCAGTATTTT. Translating it yields CASSQGGSGTDTQYF.

CDR3 in amino acids: CASSVFKSGNYNEQFF. CDR3 DNA: TGTGCCAGCAGCGTATTCAAAAGCGGGAACTACAATGAGCAGTTCTTC. This rearrangement joins TRBV9 to TRBJ2-1, with TRBD2 matching over 7 bases. The CDR3 is made up of 16 amino acids. The trim removed 1 base at V and 3 bases at J, leaving 7 bases unmatched. CDR1 is SGDLS and CDR2 is YYNGEE in the germline V gene.

The chain uses TRBV28 and TRBJ2-3, with D unresolved. In germline, CDR1 is MDHEN, CDR2 SYDVKM. The CDR3 covers 13 residues. V was clipped by 6 bases and J by 6 bases, with 13 bases between them. The DNA for the CDR3 is TGTGCCAGCAGAAATACTTTACCGGATACGCAGTATTTT. This translates into CASRNTLPDTQYF.

The V gene is TRBV6-2 or TRBV6-3, the J gene TRBJ2-5; 12 bases agree with TRBD2. This CDR3 contains 15 residues. CDR1 and CDR2 from the germline V gene are MNHEY and SVGEGT. Trimming at V came to 3 bases and at J to 5 bases, leaving 4 bases not matched to a gene. CDR3 protein: CASSYGLAGRETQYF. The DNA of the CDR3 is TGTGCCAGCAGTTATGGACTAGCGGGACGGGAGACCCAGTACTTC.

The V and J genes are TRBV14 and TRBJ2-1; 12 bases agree with TRBD2. The V segment lost 10 bases and the J segment 4 bases; nucleotides outside the gene matches: 5. The germline V gene encodes CDR1 SGHDN and CDR2 FVKESK. CDR3 length: 14 amino acids. The CDR3 sequence is CATLAGGLYNEQFF. As DNA, the CDR3 is TGTGCCACCCTAGCGGGAGGGTTATACAATGAGCAGTTCTTC. Combining the CDR3 with reference TRBV14 and TRBJ2-1 gives the whole variable domain EAGVTQFPSHSVIEKGQTVTLRCDPISGHDNLYWYRRVMGKEIKFLLHFVKESKQDESGMPNNRFLAERTGGTYSTLKVQPAELEDSGVYFCATLAGGLYNEQFFGPGTRLTVL.

The chain recombines TRBV9 with TRBJ1-4; the D is unclear. The germline V gene has CDR1 SGDLS and CDR2 YYNGEE. The CDR3 contains 18 residues. V was clipped by 0 bases and J by 2 bases, with 17 bases between them. For the CDR3, the DNA is TGTGCCAGCAGCGTAGACCCCCGAGGGATAGGGACTAATGAAAAACTGTTTTTT. Amino acid sequence: CASSVDPRGIGTNEKLFF.

Written as DNA, the CDR3 is TGTGCCATCAGTGAGTCAGGGAGAGACACTGAAGCTTTCTTT. It translates to CAISESGRDTEAFF. The J gene is TRBJ1-1, the V gene TRBV10-3, with no clear D. The ends were cut back, 0 bases at V and 3 bases at J, with 8 bases in the middle. Germline V lookup: CDR1 ENHRY, CDR2 SYGVKD. CDR3 length equals 14 residues.

V gene TRBV3-1 (or the pseudogene TRBV3-2) combines with J gene TRBJ2-2; D is unresolved. The CDR3 extends over 11 amino acids. Germline CDR1 is LGHDT and CDR2 is YNNKEL (reference sequence). Trimming took 1 base from V and 8 from J, leaving 2 bases between them. The CDR3 nucleotides read TGTGCCAGCAGCCAAGCTGGGGAGCTGTTTTTT. The encoded protein is CASSQAGELFF.

V usage is TRBV3-1 (or the pseudogene TRBV3-2) and J usage is TRBJ1-6; the D gene is possibly TRBD1 (6 bases). Germline loops: CDR1 LGHDT, CDR2 YNNKEL (reference sequence). This CDR3 contains 18 residues. V shed 3 bases and J shed 0 bases, with 15 bases lying between them. DNA for the CDR3: TGTGCCAGCAGCCAGCGCCGGGACATAAGCTCCTATAATTCACCCCTCCACTTT. It encodes CASSQRRDISSYNSPLHF.

The CDR3 DNA is TGTGCCAGCAGTTTATCGGGCAGGGGCGAGCAGTACTTC. It translates to CASSLSGRGEQYF. V is TRBV28 and J is TRBJ2-7; a possible D gene is TRBD1 (6 bases). CDR1 MDHEN and CDR2 SYDVKM come from the germline V gene. Trimming left V 1 base short and J 6 bases short, with 10 bases between. This CDR3 is built from 13 residues.

This clone has only one observation. The chain couples TRBV4-2 to TRBJ1-2; 7 positions agree with TRBD1. Trimming at V came to 6 bases and at J to 4 bases, leaving 14 bases not matched to a gene. The germline CDR1 and CDR2 sequences are LGHNA and YNFKEQ. This CDR3 is 16 amino acids long. Written as DNA, the CDR3 is TGTGCCAGCAGTCGTCCCGGGACAGATCCCACCTATGGCTACACCTTC. It encodes CASSRPGTDPTYGYTF.

This CDR3 reads CATGATDTQYF. The DNA for the CDR3 is TGTGCCACCGGAGCCACAGATACGCAGTATTTT. This rearrangement joins TRBV24-1 to TRBJ2-3, with no clear D. Between the trimmed V and J ends, which lost 9 bases and 2 bases, there was a span of 5 bases. Germline V CDR1 and CDR2: KGHDR, SFDVKD. CDR3 length: 11 amino acids.

The V and J genes are TRBV14 and TRBJ1-2; no firm D call. CDR3 length: 13 residues. The germline V gene has CDR1 SGHDN and CDR2 FVKESK. V gave up 0 bases and J gave up 4 bases, with 6 bases separating them. The CDR3 DNA reads TGTGCCAGCAGCCAAGATACAGTCTATGGCTACACCTTC. As protein: CASSQDTVYGYTF.

The CDR3 spells CASSPGQRDQPQHF. Written as DNA, the CDR3 is TGTGCCAGCTCACCGGGACAACGGGATCAGCCCCAGCATTTT. The chain carries TRBV18 and TRBJ1-5, with D possibly matching TRBD1 (6 bases). Trimming cost V 3 bases and J 5 bases, with 11 bases left between them. This CDR3 contains 14 residues. Germline V gene data show CDR1 as KGHSH and CDR2 as LQKENI.

The J gene is TRBJ2-3, the V gene TRBV12-3 or TRBV12-4, with a possible D match to TRBD1 (6 bases). Trimming stripped 8 bases from V and 5 bases from J, with 11 bases between. The CDR3 is 12 amino acids. CDR3: CASLEGGDTQYF. The CDR3 DNA follows: TGTGCCAGCTTGGAAGGGGGAGATACGCAGTATTTT.